The rows below give T cell receptor beta chains drawn from one sample of a study of beta chain features in type 1 diabetes. Sequencing used immunoSEQ multiplex PCR; TCRdb keeps in-frame clones, though not all of them. The sample has over 300,000 clones, around 9.7% seen once. What was sequenced was central memory CD4+ T cells from blood. These receptors came from a man in his thirties or forties with type 1 diabetes. Both conserved end residues are part of each CDR3. Fields, in order: clone size, D gene, V gene, J gene, CDR3 protein, CDR3 DNA. A D gene is named only where the DNA matches it firmly. Expanded clones are given a class, and other clones once, few, many or no size at all.

clone size: few
D gene: -
V gene: TRBV6-1
J gene: TRBJ2-5
CDR3 protein: CASSELGTGPKETQYF
CDR3 DNA: TGTGCCAGCAGTGAATTGGGAACGGGGCCAAAGGAGACCCAGTACTTC

clone size: -
D gene: -
V gene: TRBV4-3
J gene: TRBJ2-1
CDR3 protein: CASSQDSSYEQFF
CDR3 DNA: TGCGCCAGCAGCCAAGACTCTAGCTATGAGCAGTTCTTC

clone size: -
D gene: TRBD1
V gene: TRBV4-1
J gene: TRBJ1-6
CDR3 protein: CASSQETGGFSPLHF
CDR3 DNA: TGCGCCAGCAGCCAAGAGACAGGGGGATTTTCACCCCTCCACTTT

clone size: many
D gene: TRBD2
V gene: TRBV4-1
J gene: TRBJ2-5
CDR3 protein: CASSQSDQRGYQETQYF
CDR3 DNA: TGCGCCAGCAGCCAAAGCGACCAGCGGGGTTACCAAGAGACCCAGTACTTC

clone size: few
D gene: TRBD1
V gene: TRBV2
J gene: TRBJ1-6
CDR3 protein: CASSETGVVDNSPLHF
CDR3 DNA: TGTGCCAGCAGTGAAACAGGGGTGGTAGATAATTCACCCCTCCACTTT

clone size: -
D gene: -
V gene: TRBV25-1
J gene: TRBJ1-6
CDR3 protein: CASSGTYNSPLHF
CDR3 DNA: TGTGCCAGCAGTGGGACCTATAATTCACCCCTCCACTTT

clone size: few
D gene: -
V gene: TRBV11-2
J gene: TRBJ2-5
CDR3 protein: CASSSEFPSQETQYF
CDR3 DNA: TGTGCCAGCAGCTCAGAATTCCCGTCACAAGAGACCCAGTACTTC

clone size: few
D gene: -
V gene: TRBV5-1
J gene: TRBJ2-7
CDR3 protein: CASSLEGLGREQYF
CDR3 DNA: TGCGCCAGCAGCTTGGAAGGTTTGGGGCGCGAGCAGTACTTC

clone size: few
D gene: -
V gene: TRBV7-2
J gene: TRBJ2-2
CDR3 protein: CASSLFWETGELFF
CDR3 DNA: TGTGCCAGCAGCTTATTCTGGGAGACCGGGGAGCTGTTTTTT

clone size: few
D gene: -
V gene: TRBV2
J gene: TRBJ1-5
CDR3 protein: CASTGTRNSNQPQHF
CDR3 DNA: TGTGCCAGCACCGGGACCAGAAATAGCAATCAGCCCCAGCATTTT

clone size: few
D gene: -
V gene: TRBV9
J gene: TRBJ2-6
CDR3 protein: CASSVALSGANVLTF
CDR3 DNA: TGTGCCAGCAGCGTAGCCCTCTCTGGGGCCAACGTCCTGACTTTC

clone size: few
D gene: -
V gene: TRBV30
J gene: TRBJ2-1
CDR3 protein: CARTVGTYYNEQFF
CDR3 DNA: TGTGCCCGGACGGTGGGGACATACTACAATGAGCAGTTCTTC

clone size: -
D gene: -
V gene: TRBV7-9
J gene: TRBJ1-6
CDR3 protein: CASSLSQNSPLHF
CDR3 DNA: TGTGCCAGCAGCTTAAGTCAGAATTCACCCCTCCACTTT

clone size: -
D gene: -
V gene: TRBV2
J gene: TRBJ2-1
CDR3 protein: CASSEALRGQTQFF
CDR3 DNA: TGTGCCAGCAGTGAAGCGCTTAGGGGACAAACGCAGTTCTTC

clone size: -
D gene: -
V gene: TRBV10-3
J gene: TRBJ2-1
CDR3 protein: CAISGGAGVYNEQFF
CDR3 DNA: TGTGCCATCAGTGGCGGCGCAGGGGTTTACAATGAGCAGTTCTTC

clone size: -
D gene: TRBD2
V gene: TRBV5-4
J gene: TRBJ2-5
CDR3 protein: CASSPSSGGDQETQYF
CDR3 DNA: TGTGCCAGCAGCCCCTCTAGCGGGGGGGATCAAGAGACCCAGTACTTC

clone size: -
D gene: -
V gene: TRBV6-1
J gene: TRBJ1-2
CDR3 protein: CASSEGAGHYGYTF
CDR3 DNA: TGTGCCAGCAGTGAAGGCGCAGGGCATTATGGCTACACCTTC

clone size: -
D gene: -
V gene: TRBV10-3
J gene: TRBJ1-4
CDR3 protein: CAISERTNEKLFF
CDR3 DNA: TGTGCCATCAGTGAGCGGACCAATGAAAAACTGTTTTTT

clone size: few
D gene: TRBD1
V gene: TRBV5-1
J gene: TRBJ1-2
CDR3 protein: CASSSDGTGGYGYTF
CDR3 DNA: TGCGCCAGCAGCTCAGACGGGACAGGGGGATATGGCTACACCTTC

clone size: many
D gene: -
V gene: TRBV7-9
J gene: TRBJ1-1
CDR3 protein: CASSLTGSNEAFF
CDR3 DNA: TGTGCCAGCAGCCTTACAGGGAGTAATGAAGCTTTCTTT

clone size: few
D gene: -
V gene: TRBV11-2
J gene: TRBJ1-1
CDR3 protein: CASSFGQWNTEAFF
CDR3 DNA: TGTGCCAGCAGCTTCGGACAGTGGAACACTGAAGCTTTCTTT

clone size: -
D gene: TRBD1
V gene: TRBV11-2
J gene: TRBJ1-2
CDR3 protein: CASSSGQGSYGYTF
CDR3 DNA: TGTGCCAGCAGCTCGGGACAGGGATCCTATGGCTACACCTTC

clone size: many
D gene: -
V gene: TRBV7-9
J gene: TRBJ2-5
CDR3 protein: CASSSKGGTETQYF
CDR3 DNA: TGTGCCAGCAGCTCCAAGGGGGGAACAGAGACCCAGTACTTC

clone size: few
D gene: -
V gene: TRBV28
J gene: TRBJ2-7
CDR3 protein: CASSLEEGISEQYF
CDR3 DNA: TGTGCCAGCAGTTTAGAGGAGGGGATTTCCGAGCAGTACTTC

clone size: few
D gene: -
V gene: TRBV4-3
J gene: TRBJ1-1
CDR3 protein: CASRPDAQYYTEAFF
CDR3 DNA: TGCGCCAGCAGACCAGACGCTCAATACTACACTGAAGCTTTCTTT

clone size: -
D gene: -
V gene: TRBV6-1
J gene: TRBJ1-5
CDR3 protein: CASSFRDTGNQPQHF
CDR3 DNA: TGTGCCAGCAGTTTCCGGGACACTGGGAATCAGCCCCAGCATTTT

clone size: few
D gene: -
V gene: TRBV5-1
J gene: TRBJ2-7
CDR3 protein: CASSEGSPSYEQYF
CDR3 DNA: TGCGCCAGCAGTGAAGGATCCCCTTCCTACGAGCAGTACTTC

clone size: -
D gene: -
V gene: TRBV4-2
J gene: TRBJ2-1
CDR3 protein: CASSRDYNEQFF
CDR3 DNA: TGTGCCAGCAGCCGGGACTACAATGAGCAGTTCTTC

clone size: -
D gene: -
V gene: TRBV18
J gene: TRBJ2-7
CDR3 protein: CASSPRNAYEQYF
CDR3 DNA: TGTGCCAGCTCACCACGAAATGCCTACGAGCAGTACTTC

clone size: many
D gene: TRBD2
V gene: TRBV14
J gene: TRBJ2-7
CDR3 protein: CASSQRGTSGREQYF
CDR3 DNA: TGTGCCAGCAGCCAACGAGGGACTAGCGGTCGCGAGCAGTACTTC

clone size: -
D gene: TRBD1
V gene: TRBV6-5
J gene: TRBJ1-4
CDR3 protein: CASSYSGTVNEKLFF
CDR3 DNA: TGTGCCAGCAGTTACTCAGGGACAGTTAATGAAAAACTGTTTTTT

clone size: -
D gene: TRBD1
V gene: TRBV7-2
J gene: TRBJ2-3
CDR3 protein: CASSLGTGTDTQYF
CDR3 DNA: TGTGCCAGCAGCTTGGGGACAGGCACAGATACGCAGTATTTT

clone size: many
D gene: -
V gene: TRBV11-2
J gene: TRBJ2-7
CDR3 protein: CASSLDGGEQYF
CDR3 DNA: TGTGCCAGCAGCTTAGACGGGGGAGAGCAGTACTTC

clone size: few
D gene: -
V gene: TRBV5-1
J gene: TRBJ2-1
CDR3 protein: CASSFSVRGGDISDEQFF
CDR3 DNA: TGCGCCAGCAGCTTTTCCGTACGAGGCGGGGATATCTCGGATGAGCAGTTCTTC

clone size: few
D gene: -
V gene: TRBV5-1
J gene: TRBJ1-1
CDR3 protein: CASSPGAGGATEAFF
CDR3 DNA: TGCGCCAGCAGCCCGGGGGCAGGCGGGGCCACTGAAGCTTTCTTT

clone size: -
D gene: TRBD1
V gene: TRBV7-2
J gene: TRBJ1-2
CDR3 protein: CASSLARDRVYGYTF
CDR3 DNA: TGTGCCAGCAGCTTAGCGCGGGACAGGGTATATGGCTACACCTTC

clone size: -
D gene: TRBD2
V gene: TRBV7-2
J gene: TRBJ2-7
CDR3 protein: CASRLGYTSAAEQYF
CDR3 DNA: TGTGCCAGCAGGCTAGGGTATACTAGCGCGGCCGAGCAGTACTTC

clone size: -
D gene: -
V gene: TRBV6-5
J gene: TRBJ2-4
CDR3 protein: CASSYQVGRAKNIQYF
CDR3 DNA: TGTGCCAGCAGTTACCAGGTGGGGAGGGCCAAAAACATTCAGTACTTC